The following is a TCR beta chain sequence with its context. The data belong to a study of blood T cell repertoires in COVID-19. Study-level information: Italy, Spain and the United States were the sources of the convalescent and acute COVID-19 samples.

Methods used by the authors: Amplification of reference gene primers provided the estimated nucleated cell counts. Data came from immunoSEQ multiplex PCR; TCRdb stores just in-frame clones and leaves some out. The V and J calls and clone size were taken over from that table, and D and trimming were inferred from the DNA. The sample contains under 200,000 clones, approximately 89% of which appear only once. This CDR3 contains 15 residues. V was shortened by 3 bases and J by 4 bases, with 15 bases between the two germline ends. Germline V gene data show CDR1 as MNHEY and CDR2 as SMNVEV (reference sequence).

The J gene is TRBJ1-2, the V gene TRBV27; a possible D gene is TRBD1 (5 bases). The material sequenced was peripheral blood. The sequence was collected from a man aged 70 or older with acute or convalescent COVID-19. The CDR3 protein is CASSLALGTGYGYTF. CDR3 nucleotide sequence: TGTGCCAGCAGTTTGGCCTTAGGTACAGGCTATGGCTACACCTTC.